This T cell receptor (beta chain) appears in the sequencing data of a study of cytomegalovirus exposure and HLA in healthy donors. Study results and limitations: When presence/absence was analysed, sequencing depth was taken to be roughly uniform across donors. Common viral pathogens seemed, in a later analysis, to connect with several of the most significant clusters.

The CDR3 sequence is 16 residues long. Germline assignment: CDR1 MGHRA and CDR2 YSYEKL. V was pared by 6 bases and J by 0 bases, with 16 bases between. In the PCR, 60 Vbeta and 13 Jbeta primers were used. Authors' analysis steps: In a later analysis, of roughly 83 million unique beta chains, around 11 million appeared in at least two donors. This table comes from immunoSEQ multiplex PCR, and its TCRdb copy is limited to in-frame clones, with some not included. V, J and clone size derive from that table, while D and trimming were established from the DNA sequence. The sample comprises around 130,000 clones, around 80% of which are singletons, and 4.5% to 5.5% rests with the top ten. Note on this clone: Its antigen remains unidentified.

Sample: PBMCs. This receptor was identified in a man younger than 40 in good health and CMV-seronegative. V gene TRBV4-1 combines with J gene TRBJ2-3; a possible D gene is TRBD2 (6 bases). CDR3 in amino acids: CASSIYSGFSTDTQYF. In nucleotides, the CDR3 is TGCGCCAGCAGTATTTATAGCGGATTTAGCACAGATACGCAGTATTTT.